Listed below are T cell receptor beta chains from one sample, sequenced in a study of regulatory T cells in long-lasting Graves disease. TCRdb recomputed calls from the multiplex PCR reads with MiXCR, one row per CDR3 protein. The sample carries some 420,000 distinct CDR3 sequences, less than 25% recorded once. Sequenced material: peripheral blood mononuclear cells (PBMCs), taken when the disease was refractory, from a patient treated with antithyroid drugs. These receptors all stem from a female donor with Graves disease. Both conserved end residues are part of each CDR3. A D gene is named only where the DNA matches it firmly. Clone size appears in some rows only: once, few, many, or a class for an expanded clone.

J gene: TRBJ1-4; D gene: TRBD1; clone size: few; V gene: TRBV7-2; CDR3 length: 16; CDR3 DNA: TGTGCCAGCAGCCGGGACAGAGACATACGGAATGAAAAACTGTTTTTT; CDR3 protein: CASSRDRDIRNEKLFF
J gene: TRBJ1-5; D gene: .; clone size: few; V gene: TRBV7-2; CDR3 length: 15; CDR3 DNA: TGTGCCAGCAGCCCCTTTGCGGGGACCAATCAGCCCCAGCATTTT; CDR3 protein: CASSPFAGTNQPQHF
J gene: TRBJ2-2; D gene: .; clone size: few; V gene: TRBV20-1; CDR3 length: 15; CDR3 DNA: TGCAGTGCTAGAGATCATCACAGGGTGGCCGGGGAGCTGTTTTTT; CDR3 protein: CSARDHHRVAGELFF
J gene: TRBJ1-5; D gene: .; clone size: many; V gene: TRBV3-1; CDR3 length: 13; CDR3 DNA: TGTGCCAGCAGCCAATACGGGGGTCAGCCCCAGCATTTT; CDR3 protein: CASSQYGGQPQHF
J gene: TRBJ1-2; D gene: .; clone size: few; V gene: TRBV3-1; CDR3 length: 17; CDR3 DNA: TGTGCCAGCAGCCAAGATCGCTCCAGGGGCGCCCACTATGGCTACACCTTC; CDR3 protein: CASSQDRSRGAHYGYTF
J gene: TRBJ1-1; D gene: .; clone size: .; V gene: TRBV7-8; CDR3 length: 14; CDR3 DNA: TGTGCCAGCAGCTTAGCGACGATGGACACTGAAGCTTTCTTT; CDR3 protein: CASSLATMDTEAFF
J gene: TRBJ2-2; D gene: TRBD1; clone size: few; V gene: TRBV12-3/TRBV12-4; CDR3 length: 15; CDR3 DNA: TGTGCCAGCAGTTTCCTCGCAGGGGGCACCGGGGAGCTGTTTTTT; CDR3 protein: CASSFLAGGTGELFF
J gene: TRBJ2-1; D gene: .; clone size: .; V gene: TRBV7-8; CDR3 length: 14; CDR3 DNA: TGTGCCAGCAGCTGGCGTAGCTCCTACAATGAGCAGTTCTTC; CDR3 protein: CASSWRSSYNEQFF
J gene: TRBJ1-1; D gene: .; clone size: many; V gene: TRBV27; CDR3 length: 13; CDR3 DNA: TGTGCCAGCAGTTTAGCAATCGGCACTGAAGCTTTCTTT; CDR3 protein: CASSLAIGTEAFF
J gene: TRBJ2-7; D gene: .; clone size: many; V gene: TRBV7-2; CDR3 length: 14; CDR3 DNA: TGTGCCAGCAGCTTAGAGGCTGTCTCCTACGAGCAGTACTTC; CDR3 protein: CASSLEAVSYEQYF